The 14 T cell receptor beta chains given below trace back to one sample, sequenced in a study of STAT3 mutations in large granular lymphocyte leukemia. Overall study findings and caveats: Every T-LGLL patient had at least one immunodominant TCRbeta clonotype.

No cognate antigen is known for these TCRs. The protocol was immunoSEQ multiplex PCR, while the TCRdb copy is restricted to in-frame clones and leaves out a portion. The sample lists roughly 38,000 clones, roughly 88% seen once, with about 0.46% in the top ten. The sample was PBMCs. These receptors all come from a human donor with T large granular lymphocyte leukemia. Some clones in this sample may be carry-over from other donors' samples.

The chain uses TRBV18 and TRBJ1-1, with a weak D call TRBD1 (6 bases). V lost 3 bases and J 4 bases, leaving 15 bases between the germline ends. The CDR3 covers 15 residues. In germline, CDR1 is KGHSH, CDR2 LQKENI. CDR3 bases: TGTGCCAGCTCACCCTCCCCACAGGGCTTCACTGAAGCTTTCTTT. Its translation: CASSPSPQGFTEAFF.

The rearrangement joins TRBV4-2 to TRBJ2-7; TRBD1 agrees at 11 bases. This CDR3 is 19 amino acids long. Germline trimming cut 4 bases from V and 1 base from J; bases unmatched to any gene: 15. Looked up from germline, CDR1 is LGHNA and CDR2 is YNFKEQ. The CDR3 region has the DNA TGTGCCAGCAGCCTTTCCGGGACAGGGGGATATCTGGGATCCTACGAGCAGTACTTC. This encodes CASSLSGTGGYLGSYEQYF.

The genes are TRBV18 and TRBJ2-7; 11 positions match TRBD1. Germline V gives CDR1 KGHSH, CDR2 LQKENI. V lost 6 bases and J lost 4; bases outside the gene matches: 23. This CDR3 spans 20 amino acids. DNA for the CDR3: TGTGCCAGCTCCCCAAATGGGGCCCCTTCCCCGGGACAGGGGGTTTACGAGCAGTACTTC. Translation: CASSPNGAPSPGQGVYEQYF.

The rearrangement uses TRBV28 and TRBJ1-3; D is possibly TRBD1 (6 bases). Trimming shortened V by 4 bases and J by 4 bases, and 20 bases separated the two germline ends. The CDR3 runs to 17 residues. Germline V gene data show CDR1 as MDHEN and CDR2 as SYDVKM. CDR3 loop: CASSSRQARQEGNTIYF. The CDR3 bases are TGTGCCAGCAGTTCGAGACAGGCCCGCCAAGAAGGAAACACCATATATTTT.

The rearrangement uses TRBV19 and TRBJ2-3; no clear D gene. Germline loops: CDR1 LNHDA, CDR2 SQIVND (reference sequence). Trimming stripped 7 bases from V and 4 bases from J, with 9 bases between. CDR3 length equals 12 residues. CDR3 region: CASTSRADTQYF. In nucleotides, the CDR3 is TGTGCCAGTACGTCGCGCGCAGATACGCAGTATTTT.

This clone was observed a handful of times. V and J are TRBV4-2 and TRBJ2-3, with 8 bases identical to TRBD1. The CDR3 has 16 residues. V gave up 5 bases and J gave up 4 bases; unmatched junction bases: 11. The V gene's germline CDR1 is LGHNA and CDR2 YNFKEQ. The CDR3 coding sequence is TGTGCCAGCAGCTGGACGTCGGCACAGGGGGCAGATACGCAGTATTTT. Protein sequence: CASSWTSAQGADTQYF.

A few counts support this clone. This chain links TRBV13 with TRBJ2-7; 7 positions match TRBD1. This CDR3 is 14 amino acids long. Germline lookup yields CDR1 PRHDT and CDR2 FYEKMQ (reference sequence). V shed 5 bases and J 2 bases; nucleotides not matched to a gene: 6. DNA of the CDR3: TGTGCCAGCAGCCGACAGGGCCTTACCTACGAGCAGTACTTC. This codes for CASSRQGLTYEQYF.

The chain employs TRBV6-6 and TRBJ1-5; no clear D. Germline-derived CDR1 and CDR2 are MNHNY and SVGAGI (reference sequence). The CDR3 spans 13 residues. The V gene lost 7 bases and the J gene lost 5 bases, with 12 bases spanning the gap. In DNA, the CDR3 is TGTGCCAGCACCTGGGGAGCGGATCAGCCCCAGCATTTT. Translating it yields CASTWGADQPQHF.

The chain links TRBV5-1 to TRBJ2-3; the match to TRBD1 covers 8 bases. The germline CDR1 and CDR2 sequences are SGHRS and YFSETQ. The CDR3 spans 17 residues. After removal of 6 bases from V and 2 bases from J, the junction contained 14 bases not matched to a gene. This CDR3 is CASKRRRTGLNTDTQYF. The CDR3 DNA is TGCGCCAGCAAGCGGAGGAGGACAGGGCTAAACACAGATACGCAGTATTTT.

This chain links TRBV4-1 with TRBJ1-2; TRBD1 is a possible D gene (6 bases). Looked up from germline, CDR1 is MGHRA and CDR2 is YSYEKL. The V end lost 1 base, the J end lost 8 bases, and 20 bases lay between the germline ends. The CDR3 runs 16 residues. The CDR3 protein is CASSQGGGGIRSGYTF. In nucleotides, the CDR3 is TGCGCCAGCAGCCAAGGGGGAGGGGGTATCAGGAGCGGCTACACCTTC.

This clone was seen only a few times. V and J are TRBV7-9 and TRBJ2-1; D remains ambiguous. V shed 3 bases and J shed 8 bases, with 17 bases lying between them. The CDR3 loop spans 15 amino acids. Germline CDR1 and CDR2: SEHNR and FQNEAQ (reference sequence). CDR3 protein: CASSLPVVVKDEQFF. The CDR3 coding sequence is TGTGCCAGCAGCTTGCCCGTGGTAGTTAAGGATGAGCAGTTCTTC.

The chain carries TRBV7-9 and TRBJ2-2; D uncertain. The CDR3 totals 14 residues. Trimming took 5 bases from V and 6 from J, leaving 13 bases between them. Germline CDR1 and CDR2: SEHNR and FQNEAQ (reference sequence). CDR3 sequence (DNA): TGTGCCAGCAGCGGATACACGATTCCCGGGGAGCTGTTTTTT. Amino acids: CASSGYTIPGELFF.

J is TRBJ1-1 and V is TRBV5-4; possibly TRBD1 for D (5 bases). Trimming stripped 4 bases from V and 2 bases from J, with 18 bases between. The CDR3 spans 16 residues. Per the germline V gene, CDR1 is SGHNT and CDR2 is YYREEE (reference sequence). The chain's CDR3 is CASSSTRSGVNTEAFF. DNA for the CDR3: TGTGCCAGCAGCAGTACTCGATCGGGGGTCAACACTGAAGCTTTCTTT.

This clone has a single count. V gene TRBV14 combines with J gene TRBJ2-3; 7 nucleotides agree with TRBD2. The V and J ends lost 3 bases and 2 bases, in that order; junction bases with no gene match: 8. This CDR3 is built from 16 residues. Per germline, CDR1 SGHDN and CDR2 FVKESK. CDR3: CASSQGTIILTDTQYF. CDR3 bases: TGTGCCAGCAGCCAGGGGACTATCATTCTCACAGATACGCAGTATTTT.